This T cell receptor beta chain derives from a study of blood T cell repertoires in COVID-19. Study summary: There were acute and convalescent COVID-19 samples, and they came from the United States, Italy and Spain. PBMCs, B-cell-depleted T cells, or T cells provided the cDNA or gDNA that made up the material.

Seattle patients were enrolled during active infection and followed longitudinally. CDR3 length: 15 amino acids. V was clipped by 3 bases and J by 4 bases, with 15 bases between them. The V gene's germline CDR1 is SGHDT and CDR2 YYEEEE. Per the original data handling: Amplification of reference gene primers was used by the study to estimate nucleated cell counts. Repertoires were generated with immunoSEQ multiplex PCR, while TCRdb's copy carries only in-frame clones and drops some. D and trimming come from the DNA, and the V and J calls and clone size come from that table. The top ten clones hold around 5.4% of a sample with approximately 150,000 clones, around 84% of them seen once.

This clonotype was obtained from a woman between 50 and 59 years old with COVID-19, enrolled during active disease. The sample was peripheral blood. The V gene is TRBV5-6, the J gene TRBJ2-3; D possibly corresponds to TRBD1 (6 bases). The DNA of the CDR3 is TGTGCCAGCAGCTCGACAGGACAAAGTCCAGATACGCAGTATTTT. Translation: CASSSTGQSPDTQYF.